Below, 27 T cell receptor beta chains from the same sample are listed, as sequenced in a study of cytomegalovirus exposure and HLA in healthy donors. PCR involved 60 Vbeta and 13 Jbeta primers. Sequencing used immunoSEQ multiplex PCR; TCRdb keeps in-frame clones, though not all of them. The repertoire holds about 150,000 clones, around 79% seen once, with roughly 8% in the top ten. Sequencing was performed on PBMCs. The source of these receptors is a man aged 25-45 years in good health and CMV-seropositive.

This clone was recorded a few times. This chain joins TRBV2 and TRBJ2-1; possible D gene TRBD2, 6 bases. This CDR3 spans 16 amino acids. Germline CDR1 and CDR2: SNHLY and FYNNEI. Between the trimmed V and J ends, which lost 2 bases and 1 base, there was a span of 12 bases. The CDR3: CASSERAGRSYNEQFF. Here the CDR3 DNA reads TGTGCCAGCAGTGAAAGGGCAGGGAGGTCCTACAATGAGCAGTTCTTC.

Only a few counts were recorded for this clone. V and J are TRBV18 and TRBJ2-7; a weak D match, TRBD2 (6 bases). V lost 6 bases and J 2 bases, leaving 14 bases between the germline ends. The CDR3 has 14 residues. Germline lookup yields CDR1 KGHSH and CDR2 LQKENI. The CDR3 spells CASSQAGLPYEQYF. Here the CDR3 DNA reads TGTGCCAGCTCTCAGGCGGGACTTCCCTACGAGCAGTACTTC.

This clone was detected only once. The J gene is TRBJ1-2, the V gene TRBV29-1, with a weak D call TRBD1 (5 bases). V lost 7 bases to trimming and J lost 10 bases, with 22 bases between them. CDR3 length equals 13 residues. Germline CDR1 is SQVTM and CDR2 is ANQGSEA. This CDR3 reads CSALVGRTDVYTF. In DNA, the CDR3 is TGCAGCGCCCTCGTGGGGCGCACCGATGTCTACACCTTC.

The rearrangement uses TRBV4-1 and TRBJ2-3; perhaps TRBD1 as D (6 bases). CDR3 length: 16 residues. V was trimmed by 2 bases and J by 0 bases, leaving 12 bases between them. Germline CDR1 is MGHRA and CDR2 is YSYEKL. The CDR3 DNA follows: TGCGCCAGCAGCCAATCAACAGGGCCCAGCACAGATACGCAGTATTTT. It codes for CASSQSTGPSTDTQYF.

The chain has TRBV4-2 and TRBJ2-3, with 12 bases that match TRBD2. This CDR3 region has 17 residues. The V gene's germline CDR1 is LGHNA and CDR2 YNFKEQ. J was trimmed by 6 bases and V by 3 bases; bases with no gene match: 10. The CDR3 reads CASSQELAGGPGDTQYF. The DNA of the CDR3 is TGTGCCAGCAGCCAGGAGCTAGCGGGGGGGCCGGGGGATACGCAGTATTTT.

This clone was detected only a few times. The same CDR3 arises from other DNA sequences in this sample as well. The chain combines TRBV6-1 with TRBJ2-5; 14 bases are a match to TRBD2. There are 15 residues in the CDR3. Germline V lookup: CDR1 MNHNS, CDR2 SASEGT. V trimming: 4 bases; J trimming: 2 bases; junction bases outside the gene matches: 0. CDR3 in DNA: TGTGCCAGCAGTGGACTAGCGGGGGGGCAAGAGACCCAGTACTTC. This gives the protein CASSGLAGGQETQYF.

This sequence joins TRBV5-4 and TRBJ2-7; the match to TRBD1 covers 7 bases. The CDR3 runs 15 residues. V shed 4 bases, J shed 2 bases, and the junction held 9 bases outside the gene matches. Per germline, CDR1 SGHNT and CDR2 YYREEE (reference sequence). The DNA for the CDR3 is TGTGCCAGCAGCCCGGTCGGACAGGCAACCTACGAGCAGTACTTC. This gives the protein CASSPVGQATYEQYF.

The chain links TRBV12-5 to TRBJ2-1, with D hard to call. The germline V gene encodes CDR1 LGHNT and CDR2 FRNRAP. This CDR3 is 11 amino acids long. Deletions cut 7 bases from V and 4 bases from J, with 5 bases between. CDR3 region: CASALYNEQFF. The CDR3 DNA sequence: TGTGCTAGTGCTCTTTACAATGAGCAGTTCTTC.

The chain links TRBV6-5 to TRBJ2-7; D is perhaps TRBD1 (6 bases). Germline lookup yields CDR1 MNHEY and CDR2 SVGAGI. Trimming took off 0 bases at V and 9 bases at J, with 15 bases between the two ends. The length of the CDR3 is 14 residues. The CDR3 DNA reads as TGTGCCAGCAGTTACTCCGGCCGGGACACGGTGCAGTACTTC. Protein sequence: CASSYSGRDTVQYF.

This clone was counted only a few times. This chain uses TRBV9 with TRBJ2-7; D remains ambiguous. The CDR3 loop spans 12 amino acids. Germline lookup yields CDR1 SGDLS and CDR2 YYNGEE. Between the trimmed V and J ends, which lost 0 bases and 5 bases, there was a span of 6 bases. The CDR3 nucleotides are TGTGCCAGCAGCGTAGAGCTCCACGAGCAGTACTTC. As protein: CASSVELHEQYF.

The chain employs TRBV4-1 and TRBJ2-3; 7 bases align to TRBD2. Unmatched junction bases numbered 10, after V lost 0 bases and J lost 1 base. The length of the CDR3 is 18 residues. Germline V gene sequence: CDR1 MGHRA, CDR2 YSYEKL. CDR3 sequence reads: CASSQDFGGSGGTDTQYF. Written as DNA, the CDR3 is TGCGCCAGCAGCCAAGATTTCGGGGGGAGTGGTGGCACAGATACGCAGTATTTT.

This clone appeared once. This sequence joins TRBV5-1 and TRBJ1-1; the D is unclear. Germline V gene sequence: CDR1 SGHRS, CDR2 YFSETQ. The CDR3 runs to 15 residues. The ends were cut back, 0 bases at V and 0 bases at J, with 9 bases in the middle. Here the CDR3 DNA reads TGCGCCAGCAGCTTGGCGTCTACTATGAACACTGAAGCTTTCTTT. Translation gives CASSLASTMNTEAFF. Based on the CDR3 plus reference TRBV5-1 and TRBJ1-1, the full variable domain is KAGVTQTPRYLIKTRGQQVTLSCSPISGHRSVSWYQQTPGQGLQFLFEYFSETQRNKGNFPGRFSGRQFSNSRSEMNVSTLELGDSALYLCASSLASTMNTEAFFGQGTRLTVV.

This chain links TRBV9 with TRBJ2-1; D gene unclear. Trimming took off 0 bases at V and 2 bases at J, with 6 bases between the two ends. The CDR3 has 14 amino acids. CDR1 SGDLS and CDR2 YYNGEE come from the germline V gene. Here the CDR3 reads CASSVGVTYNEQFF. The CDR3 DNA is TGTGCCAGCAGCGTAGGCGTAACCTACAATGAGCAGTTCTTC.

The CDR3 nucleotides read TGTGCCAGCAGCTTGGGCCCACAGGGTGGCACTGAAGCTTTCTTT. Amino acid sequence: CASSLGPQGGTEAFF. The chain combines TRBV5-6 with TRBJ1-1; weak D call: TRBD1 (6 bases). Germline-derived CDR1 and CDR2 are SGHDT and YYEEEE. The CDR3 has 15 residues. V lost 0 bases, J lost 4 bases, and 13 bases lay in between.

The CDR3 loop is CASSYQLTDTQYF. The CDR3 DNA reads as TGTGCCAGCAGCTATCAACTCACAGATACGCAGTATTTT. The chain couples TRBV2 to TRBJ2-3; no clear D gene. V lost 6 bases and J 2 bases, leaving 9 bases between the germline ends. The CDR3 loop spans 13 amino acids. The germline CDR1 and CDR2 sequences are SNHLY and FYNNEI.

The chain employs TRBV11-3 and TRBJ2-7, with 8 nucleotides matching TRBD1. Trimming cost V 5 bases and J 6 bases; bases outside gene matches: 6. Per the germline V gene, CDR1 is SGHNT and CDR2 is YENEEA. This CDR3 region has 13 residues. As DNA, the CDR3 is TGTGCCAGCAGCGACAGTACAGGGGGCGAGCAGTACTTC. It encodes CASSDSTGGEQYF.

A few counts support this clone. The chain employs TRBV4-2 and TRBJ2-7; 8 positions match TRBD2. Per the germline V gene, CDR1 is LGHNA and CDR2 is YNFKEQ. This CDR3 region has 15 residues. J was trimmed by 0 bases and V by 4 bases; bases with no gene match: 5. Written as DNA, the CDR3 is TGTGCCAGCAGCCCCCACGGGGGGGGCTCCTACGAGCAGTACTTC. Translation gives CASSPHGGGSYEQYF.

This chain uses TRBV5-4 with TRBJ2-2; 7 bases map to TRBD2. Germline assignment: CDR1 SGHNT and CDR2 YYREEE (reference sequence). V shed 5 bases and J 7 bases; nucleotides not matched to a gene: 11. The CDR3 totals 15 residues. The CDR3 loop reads CASRPGGGVGGELFF. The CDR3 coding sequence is TGTGCCAGCAGACCGGGGGGAGGTGTGGGCGGGGAGCTGTTTTTT.

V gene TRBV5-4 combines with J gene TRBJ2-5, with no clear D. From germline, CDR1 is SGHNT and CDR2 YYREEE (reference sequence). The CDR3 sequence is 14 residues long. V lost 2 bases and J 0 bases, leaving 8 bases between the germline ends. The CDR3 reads CASSFRQDQETQYF. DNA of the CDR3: TGTGCCAGCAGCTTTCGGCAGGACCAAGAGACCCAGTACTTC.

The CDR3 bases are TGCGCCAGCAGCTTTGAGACAGGGGATGGCTACACCTTC. This encodes CASSFETGDGYTF. The chain employs TRBV5-1 and TRBJ1-2; 8 positions agree with TRBD1. The CDR3 spans 13 residues. V shed 2 bases, J shed 6 bases, and the junction held 3 bases outside the gene matches. Germline loops: CDR1 SGHRS, CDR2 YFSETQ. Full variable domain (missing parts from reference TRBV5-1 and TRBJ1-2): KAGVTQTPRYLIKTRGQQVTLSCSPISGHRSVSWYQQTPGQGLQFLFEYFSETQRNKGNFPGRFSGRQFSNSRSEMNVSTLELGDSALYLCASSFETGDGYTFGSGTRLTVV.

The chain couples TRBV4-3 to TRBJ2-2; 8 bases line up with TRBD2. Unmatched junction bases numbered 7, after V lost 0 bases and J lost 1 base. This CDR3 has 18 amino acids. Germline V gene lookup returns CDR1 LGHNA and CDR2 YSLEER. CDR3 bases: TGCGCCAGCAGCCAAGAGAGCGGGGGCCAGAAGAACACCGGGGAGCTGTTTTTT. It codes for CASSQESGGQKNTGELFF.

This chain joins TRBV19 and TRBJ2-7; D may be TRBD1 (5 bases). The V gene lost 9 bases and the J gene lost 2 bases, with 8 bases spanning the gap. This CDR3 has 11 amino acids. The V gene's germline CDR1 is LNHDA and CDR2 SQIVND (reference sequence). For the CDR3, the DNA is TGTGCCAGCGGACATACCTACGAGCAGTACTTC. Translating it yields CASGHTYEQYF.

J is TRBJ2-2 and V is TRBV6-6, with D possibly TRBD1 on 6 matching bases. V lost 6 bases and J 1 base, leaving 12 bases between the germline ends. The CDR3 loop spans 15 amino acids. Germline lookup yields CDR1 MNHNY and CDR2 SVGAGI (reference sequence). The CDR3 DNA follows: TGTGCCAGCAGGGGGGCACAGGGGAACACCGGGGAGCTGTTTTTT. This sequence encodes CASRGAQGNTGELFF.

CDR3 region: CAFEGRHLNYGYTF. DNA for the CDR3: TGCGCCTTCGAGGGCAGACACTTGAACTATGGCTACACCTTC. The chain links TRBV5-1 to TRBJ1-2; no firm D call. Trimming left V 10 bases short and J 2 bases short, with 18 bases between. Germline V gene sequence: CDR1 SGHRS, CDR2 YFSETQ. The CDR3 contains 14 residues.

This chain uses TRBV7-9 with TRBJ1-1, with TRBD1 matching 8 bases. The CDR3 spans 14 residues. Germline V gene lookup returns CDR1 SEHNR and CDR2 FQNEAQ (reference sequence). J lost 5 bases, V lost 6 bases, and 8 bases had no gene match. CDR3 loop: CASSPDRVETEAFF. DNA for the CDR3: TGTGCCAGCAGTCCGGACAGGGTGGAGACTGAAGCTTTCTTT.

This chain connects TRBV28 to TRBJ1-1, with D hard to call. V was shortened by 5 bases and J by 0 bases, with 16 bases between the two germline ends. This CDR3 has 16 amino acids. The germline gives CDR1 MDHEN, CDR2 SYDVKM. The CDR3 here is CASSPLVGLLNTEAFF. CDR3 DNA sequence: TGTGCCAGCAGTCCCCTAGTAGGCCTGCTGAACACTGAAGCTTTCTTT. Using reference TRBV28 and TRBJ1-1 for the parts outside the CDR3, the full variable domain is DVKVTQSSRYLVKRTGEKVFLECVQDMDHENMFWYRQDPGLGLRLIYFSYDVKMKEKGDIPEGYSVSREKKERFSLILESASTNQTSMYLCASSPLVGLLNTEAFFGQGTRLTVV.

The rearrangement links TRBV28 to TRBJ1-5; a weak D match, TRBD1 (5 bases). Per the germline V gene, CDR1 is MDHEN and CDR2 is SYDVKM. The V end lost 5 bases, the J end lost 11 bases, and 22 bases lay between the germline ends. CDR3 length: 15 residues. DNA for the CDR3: TGTGCCAGCAGTCCCACAGGCGAACGCATCATGACCCAGCATTTT. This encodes CASSPTGERIMTQHF.